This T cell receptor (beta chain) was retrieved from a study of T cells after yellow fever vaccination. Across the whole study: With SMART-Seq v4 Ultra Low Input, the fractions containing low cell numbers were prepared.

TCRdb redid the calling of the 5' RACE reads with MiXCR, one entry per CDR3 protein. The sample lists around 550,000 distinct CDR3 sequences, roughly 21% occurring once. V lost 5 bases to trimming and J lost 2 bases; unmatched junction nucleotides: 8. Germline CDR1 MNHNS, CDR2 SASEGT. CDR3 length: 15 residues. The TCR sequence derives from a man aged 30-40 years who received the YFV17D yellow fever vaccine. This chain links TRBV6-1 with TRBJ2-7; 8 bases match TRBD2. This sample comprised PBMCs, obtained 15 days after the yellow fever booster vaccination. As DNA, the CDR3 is TGTGCCAGCAGTCCGCGAGCGGGAGAGACCTACGAGCAGTACTTC. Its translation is CASSPRAGETYEQYF.